This TCR beta chain was observed in a study of shared clonotypes between healthy human individuals. Regarding the study as a whole: Several donors shared approximately 5% of their naive CD4 clonotypes.

Comments on this clone: Its antigen is still unknown.

Assay runs were performed at deep level. An even split of each subset's genomic DNA across several immunoSEQ plates was performed. Template for every sorted-subset replicate PCR totaled about 0.2 ug DNA, roughly 30,000 T cell genomes. Generated by immunoSEQ multiplex PCR, the TCRdb table keeps only in-frame clones and is missing some. The data contain some 2 million clones, roughly 95% of them singletons. CDR3 length equals 15 residues. Germline CDR1 and CDR2: SGHRS and YFSETQ. V lost 4 bases and J 5 bases, leaving 13 bases between the germline ends. The material sequenced was naive CD4+ T cells sorted from blood. Subset described: CD45RA+ positively selected. This receptor was taken from a man aged 18 to 29 in good health. The rearrangement joins TRBV5-1 to TRBJ1-6; TRBD1 is a possible D gene (6 bases). This CDR3 reads CASSLGAGDNSPLHF. In DNA, the CDR3 is TGCGCCAGCAGCCTGGGGGCAGGGGATAATTCACCCCTCCACTTT.